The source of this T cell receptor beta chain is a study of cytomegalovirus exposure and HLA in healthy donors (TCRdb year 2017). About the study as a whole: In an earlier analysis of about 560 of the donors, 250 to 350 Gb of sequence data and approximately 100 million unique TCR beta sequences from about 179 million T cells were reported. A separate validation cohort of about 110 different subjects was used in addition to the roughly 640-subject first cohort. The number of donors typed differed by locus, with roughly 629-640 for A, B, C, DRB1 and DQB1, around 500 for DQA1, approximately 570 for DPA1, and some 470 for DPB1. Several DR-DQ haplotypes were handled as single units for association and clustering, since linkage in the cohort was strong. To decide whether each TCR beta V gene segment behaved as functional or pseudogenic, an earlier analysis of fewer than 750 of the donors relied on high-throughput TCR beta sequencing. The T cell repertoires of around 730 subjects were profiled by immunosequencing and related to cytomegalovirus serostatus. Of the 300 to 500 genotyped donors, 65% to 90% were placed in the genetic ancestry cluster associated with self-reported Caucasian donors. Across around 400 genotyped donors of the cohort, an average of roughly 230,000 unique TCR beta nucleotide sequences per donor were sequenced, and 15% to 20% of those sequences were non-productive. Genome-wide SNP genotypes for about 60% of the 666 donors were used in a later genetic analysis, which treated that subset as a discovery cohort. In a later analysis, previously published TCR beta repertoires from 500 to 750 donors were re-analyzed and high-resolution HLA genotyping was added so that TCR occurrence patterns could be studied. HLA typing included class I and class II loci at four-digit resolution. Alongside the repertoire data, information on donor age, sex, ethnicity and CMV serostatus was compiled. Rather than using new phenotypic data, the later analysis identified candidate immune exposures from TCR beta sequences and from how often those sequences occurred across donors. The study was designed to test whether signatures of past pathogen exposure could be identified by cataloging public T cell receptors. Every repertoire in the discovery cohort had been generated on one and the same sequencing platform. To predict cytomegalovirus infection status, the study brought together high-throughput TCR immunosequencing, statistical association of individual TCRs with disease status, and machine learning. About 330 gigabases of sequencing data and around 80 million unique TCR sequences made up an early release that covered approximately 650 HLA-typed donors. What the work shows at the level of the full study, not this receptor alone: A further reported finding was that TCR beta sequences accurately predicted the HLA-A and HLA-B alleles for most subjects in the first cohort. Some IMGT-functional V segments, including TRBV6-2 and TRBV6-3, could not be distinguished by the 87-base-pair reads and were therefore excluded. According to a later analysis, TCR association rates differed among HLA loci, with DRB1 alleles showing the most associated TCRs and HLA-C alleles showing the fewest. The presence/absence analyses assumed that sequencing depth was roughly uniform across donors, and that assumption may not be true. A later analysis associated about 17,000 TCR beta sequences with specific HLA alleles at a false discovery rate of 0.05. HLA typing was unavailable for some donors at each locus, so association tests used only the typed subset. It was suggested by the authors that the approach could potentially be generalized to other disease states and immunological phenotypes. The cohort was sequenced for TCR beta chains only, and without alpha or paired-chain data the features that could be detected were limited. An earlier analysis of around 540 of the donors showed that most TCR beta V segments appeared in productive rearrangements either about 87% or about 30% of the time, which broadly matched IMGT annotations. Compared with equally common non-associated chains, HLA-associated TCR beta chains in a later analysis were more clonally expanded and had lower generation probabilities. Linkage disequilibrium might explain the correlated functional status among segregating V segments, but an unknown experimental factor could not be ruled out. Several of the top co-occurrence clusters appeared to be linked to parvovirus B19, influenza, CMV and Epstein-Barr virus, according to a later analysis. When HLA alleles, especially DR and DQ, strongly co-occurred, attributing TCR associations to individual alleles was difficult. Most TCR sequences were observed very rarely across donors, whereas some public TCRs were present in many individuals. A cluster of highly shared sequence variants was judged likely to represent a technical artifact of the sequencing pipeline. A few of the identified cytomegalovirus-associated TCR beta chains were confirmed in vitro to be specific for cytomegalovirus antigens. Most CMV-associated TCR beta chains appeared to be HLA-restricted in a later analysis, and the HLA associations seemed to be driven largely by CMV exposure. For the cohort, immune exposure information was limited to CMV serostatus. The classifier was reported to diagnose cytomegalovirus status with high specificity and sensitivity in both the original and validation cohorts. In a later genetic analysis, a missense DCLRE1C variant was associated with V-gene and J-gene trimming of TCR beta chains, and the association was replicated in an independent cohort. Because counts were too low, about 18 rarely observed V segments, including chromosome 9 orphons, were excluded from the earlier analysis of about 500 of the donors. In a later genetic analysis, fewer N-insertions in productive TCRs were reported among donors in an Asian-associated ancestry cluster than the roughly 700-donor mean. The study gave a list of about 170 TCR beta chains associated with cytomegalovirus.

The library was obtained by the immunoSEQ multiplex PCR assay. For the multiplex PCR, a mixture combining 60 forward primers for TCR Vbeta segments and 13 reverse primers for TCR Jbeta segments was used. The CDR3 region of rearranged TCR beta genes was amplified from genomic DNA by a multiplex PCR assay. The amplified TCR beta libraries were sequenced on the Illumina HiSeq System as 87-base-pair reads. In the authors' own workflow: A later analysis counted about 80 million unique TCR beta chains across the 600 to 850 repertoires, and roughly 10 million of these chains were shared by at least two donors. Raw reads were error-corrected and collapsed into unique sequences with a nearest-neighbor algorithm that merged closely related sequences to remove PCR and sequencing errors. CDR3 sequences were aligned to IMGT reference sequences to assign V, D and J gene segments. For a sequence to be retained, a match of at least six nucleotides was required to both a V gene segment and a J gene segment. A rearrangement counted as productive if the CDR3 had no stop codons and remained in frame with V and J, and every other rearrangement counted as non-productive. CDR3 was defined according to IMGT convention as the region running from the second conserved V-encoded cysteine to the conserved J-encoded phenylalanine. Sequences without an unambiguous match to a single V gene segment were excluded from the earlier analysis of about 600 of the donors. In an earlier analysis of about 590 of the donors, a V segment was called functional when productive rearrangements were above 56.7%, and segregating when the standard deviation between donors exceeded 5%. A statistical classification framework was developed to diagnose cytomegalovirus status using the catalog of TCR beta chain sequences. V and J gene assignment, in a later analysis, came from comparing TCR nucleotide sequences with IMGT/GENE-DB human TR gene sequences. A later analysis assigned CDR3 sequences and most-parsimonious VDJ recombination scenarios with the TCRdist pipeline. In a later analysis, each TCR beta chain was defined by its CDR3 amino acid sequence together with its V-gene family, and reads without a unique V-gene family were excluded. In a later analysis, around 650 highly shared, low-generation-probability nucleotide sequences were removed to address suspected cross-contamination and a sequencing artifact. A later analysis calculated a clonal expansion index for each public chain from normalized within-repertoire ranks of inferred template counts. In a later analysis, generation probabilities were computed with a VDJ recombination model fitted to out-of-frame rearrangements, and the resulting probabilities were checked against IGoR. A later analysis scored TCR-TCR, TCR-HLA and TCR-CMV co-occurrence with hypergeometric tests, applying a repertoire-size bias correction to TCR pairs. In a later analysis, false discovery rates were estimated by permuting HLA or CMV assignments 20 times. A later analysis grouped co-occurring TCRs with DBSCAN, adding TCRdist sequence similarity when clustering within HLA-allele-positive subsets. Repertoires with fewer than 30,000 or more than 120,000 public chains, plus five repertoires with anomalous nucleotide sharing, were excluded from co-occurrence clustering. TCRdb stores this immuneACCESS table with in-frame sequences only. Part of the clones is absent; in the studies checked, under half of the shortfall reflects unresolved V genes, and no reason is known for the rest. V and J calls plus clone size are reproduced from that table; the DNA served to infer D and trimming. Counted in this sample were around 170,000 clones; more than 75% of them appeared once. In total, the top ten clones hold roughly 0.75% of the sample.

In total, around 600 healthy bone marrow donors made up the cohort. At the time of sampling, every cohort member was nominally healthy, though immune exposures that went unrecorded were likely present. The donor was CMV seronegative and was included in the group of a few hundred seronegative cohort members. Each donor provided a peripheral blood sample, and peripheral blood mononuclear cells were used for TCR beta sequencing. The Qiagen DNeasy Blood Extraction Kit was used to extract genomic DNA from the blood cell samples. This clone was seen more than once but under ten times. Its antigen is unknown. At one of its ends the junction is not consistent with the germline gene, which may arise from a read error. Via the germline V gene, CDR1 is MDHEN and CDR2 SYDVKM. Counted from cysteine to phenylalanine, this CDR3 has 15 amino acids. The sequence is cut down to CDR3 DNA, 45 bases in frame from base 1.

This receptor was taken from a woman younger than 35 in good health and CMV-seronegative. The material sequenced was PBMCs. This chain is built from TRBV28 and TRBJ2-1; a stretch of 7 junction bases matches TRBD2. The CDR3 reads CASTVGGESFNEQFF. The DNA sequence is TGTGCCAGCACCGTGGGGGGGGAGTCCTTCAATGAGCAGTTCTTC.